This T cell receptor (beta chain) was sequenced during a study of radiation and T cells in renal cell carcinoma. Trimming stripped 3 bases from V and 9 bases from J, with 12 bases between. Germline V gives CDR1 SEHNR, CDR2 FQNEAQ (reference sequence). CDR3 length: 13 residues. The table came from immunoSEQ multiplex PCR; TCRdb's copy has only in-frame clones and leaves some out. The data show about 25,000 clones, with 55% to 75% seen just once and 22% held by the top ten. Noted treatment: treatment-naive control, cytoreductive nephrectomy. Treatment-naive patients without radiation supplied the control tumors at nephrectomy. General study results and limits: Dominant CDR3 motifs were more common in irradiated tumors than controls. Intratumoral heterogeneity was not captured in these approximately 0.91 g regions. Irradiated tumors had higher TCR clonality than control tumors.

About this clone: Its antigen remains unknown.

The V gene is TRBV7-9, the J gene TRBJ2-1; TRBD2 might be the D (7 bases). This specimen consisted of tumor tissue, obtained from a patient whose treatment was nephrectomy without radiotherapy. This receptor was identified in a man in his forties with renal cell carcinoma. The CDR3 nucleotides are TGTGCCAGCAGCTTGGATAGGGGGGGTGAGCAGTTCTTC. Its protein is CASSLDRGGEQFF.